These 19 T cell receptor beta chains were all obtained from the same sample, sequenced in a study of T cell changes during pregnancy in multiple sclerosis. TCRdb keeps only in-frame clones here, not all; method: immunoSEQ multiplex PCR. The table has approximately 50,000 clones, 91% seen once. This specimen was CD8+ T cells from peripheral blood mononuclear cells, taken after pregnancy. Receptors originate from a female donor with multiple sclerosis, enrolled in a pregnancy study.

This chain links TRBV6-5 with TRBJ2-3, with 8 bases that match TRBD2. The junction had 0 bases not matched to a gene; V was cut back by 0 bases and J by 1 base. The CDR3 spans 15 residues. Germline CDR1 is MNHEY and CDR2 is SVGAGI. CDR3 DNA sequence: TGTGCCAGCAGTTACTCTAGCGGGGGCACAGATACGCAGTATTTT. Amino acid sequence: CASSYSSGGTDTQYF.

The V gene is TRBV13, the J gene TRBJ1-2; tentatively, D is TRBD1 (5 bases). V was trimmed by 3 bases and J by 9 bases, leaving 11 bases between them. The CDR3 runs 12 residues. CDR1 is PRHDT, CDR2 FYEKMQ, per germline (reference sequence). CDR3 bases: TGTGCCAGCAGCTTCCAGGGTTCGAGCTACACCTTC. Its translation: CASSFQGSSYTF.

The chain carries TRBV2 and TRBJ2-3, with D maybe TRBD2 (6 bases). Germline-derived CDR1 and CDR2 are SNHLY and FYNNEI. The CDR3 spans 14 residues. The V gene lost 8 bases and the J gene lost 0 bases, with 12 bases spanning the gap. Here the CDR3 DNA reads TGTGCCAGCCGGGGTGCGGGAAGCACAGATACGCAGTATTTT. Translating gives CASRGAGSTDTQYF. The entire variable domain, with the rest obtained from reference TRBV2 and TRBJ2-3, is as follows: EPEVTQTPSHQVTQMGQEVILRCVPISNHLYFYWYRQILGQKVEFLVSFYNNEISEKSEIFDDQFSVERPDGSNFTLKIRSTKLEDSAMYFCASRGAGSTDTQYFGPGTRLTVL.

The genes are TRBV27 and TRBJ2-5; D is possibly TRBD1 (6 bases). Trimming stripped 1 base from V and 1 base from J, with 7 bases between. The CDR3 has 14 residues. Germline V gene sequence: CDR1 MNHEY, CDR2 SMNVEV (reference sequence). CDR3 DNA: TGTGCCAGCAGTTTATTGGGGGCCCAAGAGACCCAGTACTTC. Translated: CASSLLGAQETQYF.

The chain combines TRBV2 with TRBJ2-2; 8 bases are a match to TRBD1. This CDR3 spans 15 amino acids. Germline-derived CDR1 and CDR2 are SNHLY and FYNNEI. V was clipped by 8 bases and J by 3 bases; unmatched bases: 8. The CDR3 loop is CASEGQGQDTGELFF. In DNA form, the CDR3 reads TGTGCCAGCGAAGGACAGGGTCAGGACACCGGGGAGCTGTTTTTT.

This sequence joins TRBV25-1 and TRBJ1-2; D possibly corresponds to TRBD1 (5 bases). Per the germline V gene, CDR1 is MGHDK and CDR2 is SYGVNS. Trimming removed 7 bases from V and 0 bases from J, with 12 bases in between. The CDR3 sequence is 14 residues long. CDR3 nucleotides: TGTGCCAGCACCCGGACACCAGCTAACTATGGCTACACCTTC. Encoded protein: CASTRTPANYGYTF.

The chain recombines TRBV13 with TRBJ2-1, with a weak D call TRBD1 (5 bases). The CDR3 is 12 amino acids. V dropped 5 bases and J dropped 6 bases, with 8 bases sitting between them. Germline assignment: CDR1 PRHDT and CDR2 FYEKMQ (reference sequence). CDR3 in amino acids: CASSKDSNEQFF. In DNA form, the CDR3 reads TGTGCCAGCAGCAAAGACAGCAATGAGCAGTTCTTC. The variable domain in full, completed from reference TRBV13 and TRBJ2-1, reads AAGVIQSPRHLIKEKRETATLKCYPIPRHDTVYWYQQGPGQDPQFLISFYEKMQSDKGSIPDRFSAQQFSDYHSELNMSSLELGDSALYFCASSKDSNEQFFGPGTRLTVL.

J is TRBJ1-4 and V is TRBV2; no definite D call. V was clipped by 6 bases and J by 12 bases, with 17 bases between them. Germline CDR1 reads SNHLY; CDR2 reads FYNNEI. CDR3 length: 13 amino acids. CDR3 nucleotide sequence: TGTGCCAGCAGGATACCTTGGCCCGGGGAACTGTTTTTT. This gives the protein CASRIPWPGELFF. The variable domain in full, with the rest retrieved from reference TRBV2 and TRBJ1-4, is EPEVTQTPSHQVTQMGQEVILRCVPISNHLYFYWYRQILGQKVEFLVSFYNNEISEKSEIFDDQFSVERPDGSNFTLKIRSTKLEDSAMYFCASRIPWPGELFFGSGTQLSVL.

The chain combines TRBV7-3 with TRBJ1-1; no definite D call. CDR1 and CDR2 (germline): SGHTA, FQGTGA. This CDR3 contains 16 residues. Trimming left V 3 bases short and J 1 base short, with 15 bases between. The CDR3 reads CASSFIIRDKNTEAFF. DNA for the CDR3: TGTGCCAGCAGCTTTATCATAAGAGACAAGAACACTGAAGCTTTCTTT.

V gene TRBV29-1 combines with J gene TRBJ2-1; 10 bases fit TRBD2. Germline V gene lookup returns CDR1 SQVTM and CDR2 ANQGSEA. J was trimmed by 5 bases and V by 1 base; bases with no gene match: 2. This CDR3 spans 14 amino acids. CDR3 DNA sequence: TGCAGCGTTGAAGGTAGCGGGGGGAACAATGAGCAGTTCTTC. Residues: CSVEGSGGNNEQFF.

With respect to this clone: Other DNA variants within this sample encode the same CDR3. The chain is built from TRBV11-2 and TRBJ2-2; TRBD1 is a possible D gene (6 bases). V dropped 6 bases and J dropped 2 bases, with 10 bases sitting between them. CDR1 is SGHAT, CDR2 FQNNGV, per germline. CDR3 length equals 14 residues. CDR3 sequence: CASSRRGNTGELFF. The CDR3 coding sequence is TGTGCCAGCAGTCGCAGGGGAAACACCGGGGAGCTGTTTTTT.

J is TRBJ2-5 and V is TRBV19; tentatively, D is TRBD2 (6 bases). Germline V gene lookup returns CDR1 LNHDA and CDR2 SQIVND (reference sequence). V was clipped by 1 base and J by 4 bases, with 16 bases between them. The CDR3 is 16 residues long. DNA for the CDR3: TGTGCCAGTAGTATAGGTAGCGGTTCAACGTTAGAGACCCAGTACTTC. As protein: CASSIGSGSTLETQYF.

CDR3 region: CASSPRLKYETQYF. The CDR3, as DNA: TGTGCCAGCAGCCCCCGACTTAAGTATGAGACCCAGTACTTC. The chain recombines TRBV7-9 with TRBJ2-5; D call uncertain. The germline gives CDR1 SEHNR, CDR2 FQNEAQ (reference sequence). The V gene lost 5 bases and the J gene lost 5 bases, with 15 bases spanning the gap. This CDR3 is built from 14 residues. The full variable domain, rest sourced from reference TRBV7-9 and TRBJ2-5, is DTGVSQNPRHKITKRGQNVTFRCDPISEHNRLYWYRQTLGQGPEFLTYFQNEAQLEKSRLLSDRFSAERPKGSFSTLEIQRTEQGDSAMYLCASSPRLKYETQYFGPGTRLLVL.

This sequence joins TRBV13 and TRBJ2-7; the match to TRBD1 covers 8 bases. Germline CDR1 reads PRHDT; CDR2 reads FYEKMQ (reference sequence). The CDR3 loop spans 14 amino acids. V dropped 0 bases and J dropped 7; count of bases not matched to a gene: 5. The CDR3 region is CASSLGAGGGEQYF. The CDR3 DNA is TGTGCCAGCAGCTTAGGCGCAGGGGGCGGGGAGCAGTACTTC.

CDR3 protein: CASSLRWANEQFF. Written as DNA, the CDR3 is TGCGCCAGCAGCTTGCGGTGGGCAAATGAGCAGTTCTTC. The chain links TRBV5-1 to TRBJ2-1; no reliable D call. CDR1 is SGHRS, CDR2 YFSETQ, per germline. Trimming stripped 1 base from V and 7 bases from J, with 9 bases between. This CDR3 spans 13 amino acids. Variable domain in full (rest from reference TRBV5-1 and TRBJ2-1): KAGVTQTPRYLIKTRGQQVTLSCSPISGHRSVSWYQQTPGQGLQFLFEYFSETQRNKGNFPGRFSGRQFSNSRSEMNVSTLELGDSALYLCASSLRWANEQFFGPGTRLTVL.

This chain's CDR3 is CASSVVEGANYGYTF. The CDR3 nucleotides read TGTGCCAGCAGCGTAGTAGAGGGCGCTAACTATGGCTACACCTTC. The chain carries TRBV9 and TRBJ1-2; D uncertain. CDR1 is SGDLS, CDR2 YYNGEE, per germline. V lost 0 bases, J lost 0 bases, and 9 bases lay in between. CDR3 length equals 15 residues.

V is TRBV5-8 and J is TRBJ1-5; 8 bases line up with TRBD1. This CDR3 has 13 amino acids. J lost 6 bases, V lost 6 bases, and 5 bases had no gene match. CDR1 and CDR2 (germline): SGHTS, YDEGEE. The CDR3 region has the DNA TGTGCCAGCACCAGGGGACAGGTTCAGCCCCAGCATTTT. Translated: CASTRGQVQPQHF.

The CDR3 coding sequence is TGTGCCAGCAGCGTAGATAGCGCTGAAGCTTTCTTT. Encoded protein: CASSVDSAEAFF. The V call is TRBV9, the J call TRBJ1-1; D remains unclear. Germline CDR1 reads SGDLS; CDR2 reads YYNGEE. The CDR3 is 12 residues long. Trimming removed 0 bases from V and 6 bases from J, with 6 bases in between.

This clone has just a few counts. J is TRBJ2-1 and V is TRBV5-5; 12 bases are shared with TRBD2. The V gene end was trimmed by 4 bases and the J gene end by 5 bases; junction bases not matched to a gene: 7. The CDR3 covers 16 residues. Germline CDR1 is SGHKS and CDR2 is YYEKEE (reference sequence). In DNA form, the CDR3 reads TGTGCCAGCAGCCTTCCTAGCGGGGGGGCTGACAATGAGCAGTTCTTC. It specifies CASSLPSGGADNEQFF.